The text below deals with one TCR beta chain. This sample was included in a study of CD8 T cells in Susac syndrome. The CDR3 loop spans 15 amino acids. Germline V gene lookup returns CDR1 SGDLS and CDR2 YYNGEE. Trimming shortened V by 6 bases and J by 3 bases, and 18 bases separated the two germline ends. RNA amounts of about 0.5 to 1 ug underwent reverse transcription with random hexamers. Across 54 Vbeta and 13 Jbeta, immunoSEQ multiplex PCR amplified TCR beta CDR3. MiXCR, applied by TCRdb to the immunoSEQ multiplex PCR reads, yields one record per CDR3 protein. This table has about 66,000 distinct CDR3 sequences, 94% appearing once. TCR beta sequencing covered blood CD8+ and CD4+ T cells. Isolation of CD8+ and CD4+ T cells was performed negatively, whereas enrichment of TEMRA cells was done by FACS.

Sequences were obtained from CD8+ T cells from PBMCs. The TCR comes from a human donor with multiple sclerosis. This sequence joins TRBV9 and TRBJ1-2; D unresolved. Here the CDR3 DNA reads TGTGCCAGCACCCGTAGATTATCGGGGTACTATGGCTACACCTTC. As protein: CASTRRLSGYYGYTF.